This T cell receptor beta chain derives from a study of CD8 T cells in ankylosing spondylitis. Study-wide results and caveats: A subset of motif variants has previously been described in the synovial fluid and blood of reactive arthritis. Matched synovial fluid from ankylosing spondylitis patients was reported to be enriched for disease-linked clones. Typical of ankylosing spondylitis blood, it appeared, was a TCR beta motif of under 10 highly homologous variants.

Using its own MiXCR run on the 5' RACE reads, TCRdb lists one record per CDR3 protein. In the table there are 310,000 or so distinct CDR3 sequences, approximately 20% of which are singletons. Of note for this clonotype: No antigen is known for it.

With 5 bases clipped from V and 1 base from J, the junction kept 4 bases outside the gene matches. The CDR3 contains 14 residues. CDR1 is DFQATT and CDR2 is SNEGSKA in the germline V gene (reference sequence). This receptor was identified in a male donor with ankylosing spondylitis or in good health (not recorded which). The chain uses TRBV20-1 and TRBJ1-5, with 8 bases lining up with TRBD1. Sequencing was done on a sample of blood, either unsorted or a sorted T cell fraction (not recorded which). CDR3 DNA: TGCAGTGCTCCTGACAGGGGAAGCAATCAGCCCCAGCATTTT. It is translated as CSAPDRGSNQPQHF.